A selection of T cell receptor beta chains follows, all from one sample in a study of T-cell memory formation after mild COVID-19. TCRdb recomputed calls from the 5' RACE reads with MiXCR, one row per CDR3 protein. The data show 15,000 to 20,000 distinct CDR3 sequences, around 25% seen once. The sample was PBMCs or a T cell subset sorted from them (not recorded which). The receptors shown here come from a man between 18 and 35 years old who had mild COVID-19 (a few samples of this study predate the infection). Cell type and time point are not known. Both conserved end residues are part of each CDR3. Fields, in order: clone size, D gene, J gene, V gene, CDR3 DNA, CDR3 protein. The D gene is left open where the match is weak. Some rows mark clone size as missing; the rest say once, few, many or name a class of expanded clone.

many,NA,TRBJ2-5,TRBV29-1,TGCAGCTGCTGGAGGGGTTGGGAGACCCAGTACTTC,CSCWRGWETQYF
few,TRBD1,TRBJ1-5,TRBV18,TGTGCCAGCTCACGGGACAGGGATCAGCCCCAGCATTTT,CASSRDRDQPQHF
many,NA,TRBJ1-5,TRBV7-2,TGTGCCAGCAGCTTTTGGACGTGGCAGCCCCAGCATTTT,CASSFWTWQPQHF
many,NA,TRBJ1-1,TRBV7-6,TGTGCCAGCAGCCCTCCGGGGAACACTGAAGCTTTCTTT,CASSPPGNTEAFF
many,TRBD1,TRBJ2-5,TRBV18,TGTGCCAGCTCACCGGGACAGGATTTGGAGACCCAGTACTTC,CASSPGQDLETQYF
many,NA,TRBJ1-2,TRBV6-2/TRBV6-3,TGTGCCAGCAGGTACACAGGGAACTATGGCTACACCTTC,CASRYTGNYGYTF
NA,TRBD1,TRBJ2-7,TRBV6-5,TGTGCCAGCAGTTATATAGCCCCGGGACAGGGATTCTACGAGCAGTACTTC,CASSYIAPGQGFYEQYF
NA,NA,TRBJ2-7,TRBV7-2,TGTGCCAGCAGCTTATGGCGTGCCGGCGGGGACAGCACCTACGAGCAGTACTTC,CASSLWRAGGDSTYEQYF
many,TRBD2,TRBJ2-5,TRBV6-5,TGTGCCAGCAGTTCTAGCGGGGCGCCCCTCGGGGAGACCCAGTACTTC,CASSSSGAPLGETQYF
NA,NA,TRBJ1-6,TRBV9,TGTGCCAGCAGCGCAGACGCTAATTCACCCCTCCACTTT,CASSADANSPLHF
NA,TRBD2,TRBJ2-7,TRBV6-5,TGTGCCAGCAGGGAGGGAGGGGAGCAGTACTTC,CASREGGEQYF
many,TRBD1,TRBJ2-5,TRBV18,TGTGCCAGCTCACCATATGGGACAGGGATAGTACAAGAGACCCAGTACTTC,CASSPYGTGIVQETQYF
many,NA,TRBJ1-6,TRBV6-6,TGTGCCAGCAGTTACTCGGGGGGGCTATTTGGGAATTCACCCCTCCACTTT,CASSYSGGLFGNSPLHF
few,NA,TRBJ2-3,TRBV4-1,TGCGCCAGCAGCCAAGGAGGGAACACAGATACGCAGTATTTT,CASSQGGNTDTQYF
NA,NA,TRBJ2-3,TRBV29-1,TGCAGCGTTGCTCCTACGCAGTATTTT,CSVAPTQYF
NA,TRBD1,TRBJ1-2,TRBV11-2,TGTGCCAGCAGCCCGATGACAGGGTCTAACTATGGCTACACCTTC,CASSPMTGSNYGYTF
NA,TRBD1,TRBJ2-1,TRBV5-1,TGCGCCAGCAGCTGGACAGGGGGCTGGAACAATGAGCAGTTCTTC,CASSWTGGWNNEQFF
few,NA,TRBJ1-5,TRBV2,TGTGCCAGCAGTGAAAGCTCGGGTCGGCAGCCCCAGCATTTT,CASSESSGRQPQHF
many,NA,TRBJ1-2,TRBV7-9,TGTGCCAGCAGCTTACCGTACAGGGACCTCTATGGCTACACCTTC,CASSLPYRDLYGYTF
NA,NA,TRBJ1-2,TRBV9,TGTGCCAGCAGCGGGGGGCTCTATGGCTACACCTTC,CASSGGLYGYTF
many,NA,TRBJ2-3,TRBV10-3,TGTGCCATCAGTGAAGGTCGCACAGATACGCAGTATTTT,CAISEGRTDTQYF
NA,NA,TRBJ1-4,TRBV29-1,TGCAGCGTCGAAAATGGGACGGGATCGGGTAATGAAAAACTGTTTTTT,CSVENGTGSGNEKLFF
many,NA,TRBJ2-2,TRBV20-1,TGCAGTGCTAGAGATTGGGAACAGATGAACACCGGGGAGCTGTTTTTT,CSARDWEQMNTGELFF
many,NA,TRBJ2-7,TRBV5-1,TGCGCCAGCAGCTTGGAGGGGAGCTCCTACGAGCAGTACTTC,CASSLEGSSYEQYF
many,TRBD1,TRBJ2-3,TRBV10-3,TGTGCCATCAGTGCCTGGGACAGGGCTAGCACAGATACGCAGTATTTT,CAISAWDRASTDTQYF
NA,NA,TRBJ1-2,TRBV20-1,TGCAGTGGTGAAGCTAACTATGGCTACACCTTC,CSGEANYGYTF
few,NA,TRBJ2-7,TRBV11-3,TGTGCCAGCAGCTTAGAATACGGGAGCTCCTACGAGCAGTACTTC,CASSLEYGSSYEQYF
many,NA,TRBJ2-1,TRBV29-1,TGCAGCGTTCGGGGGAATGAGCAGTTCTTC,CSVRGNEQFF
NA,NA,TRBJ1-1,TRBV5-4,TGTGCCAGCAGCTTCATGGGGGTCGCCGACACTGAAGCTTTCTTT,CASSFMGVADTEAFF
NA,NA,TRBJ2-5,TRBV5-1,TGCGCCAGCAGGACAAACCAAGAGACCCAGTACTTC,CASRTNQETQYF
many,NA,TRBJ1-3,TRBV6-5,TGTGCCAGCAGTTCCTATAGCTCTGGAAACACCATATATTTT,CASSSYSSGNTIYF
few,TRBD1,TRBJ1-5,TRBV4-2,TGTGCCAGCAGCCAAATGGGACGGACAGGGCACCAGCCCCAGCATTTT,CASSQMGRTGHQPQHF
NA,NA,TRBJ2-5,TRBV25-1,TGTGCCAGCAGTGAATTTCTAGAGGGGACCCAGTACTTC,CASSEFLEGTQYF
NA,TRBD1,TRBJ1-1,TRBV2,TGTGCCAGCAGTGAAGCATTATGGACAGGGATGAACACTGAAGCTTTCTTT,CASSEALWTGMNTEAFF
many,NA,TRBJ2-5,TRBV4-1,TGCGCCAGCAGCCATCACCGGGACACCAAGGACACCCAGTACTTC,CASSHHRDTKDTQYF
many,NA,TRBJ2-1,TRBV24-1,TGTGCCACCAGTGATTTGCGCGACAATGAGCAGTTCTTC,CATSDLRDNEQFF
NA,NA,TRBJ1-2,TRBV27,TGTGCCAGCAGTGGGCCGGGGTACTATGGCTACACCTTC,CASSGPGYYGYTF